This T cell receptor beta chain was observed in a study of blood T cell repertoires in COVID-19. In the study overall: PBMCs, B-cell-depleted T cells, or T cells provided the cDNA or gDNA that made up the material.

The study drew participants aged about 18 to 89 years from about two dozen US areas. Assignment of participants to cohorts was predicated upon participant-reported clinical history. The method was immunoSEQ multiplex PCR; TCRdb's version includes in-frame clones alone and lacks a portion of them. The table lists around 220,000 clones, almost 90% of them singletons, with about 14% in the top ten. This clone appeared a single time. J was trimmed by 4 bases and V by 6 bases; bases with no gene match: 10. The CDR3 loop spans 15 amino acids. CDR1 and CDR2 (germline): SGHVS, FNYEAQ. This chain uses TRBV7-6 with TRBJ2-5, with TRBD1 identical over 8 bases. This TCR came from a man aged 25-45 years who had been exposed to COVID-19. Sequencing input: PBMCs or T cells enriched from blood (not recorded which). The CDR3 sequence: CASRSGPGGVETQYF. The CDR3 nucleotides read TGTGCCAGCAGATCCGGGCCAGGGGGCGTAGAGACCCAGTACTTC.